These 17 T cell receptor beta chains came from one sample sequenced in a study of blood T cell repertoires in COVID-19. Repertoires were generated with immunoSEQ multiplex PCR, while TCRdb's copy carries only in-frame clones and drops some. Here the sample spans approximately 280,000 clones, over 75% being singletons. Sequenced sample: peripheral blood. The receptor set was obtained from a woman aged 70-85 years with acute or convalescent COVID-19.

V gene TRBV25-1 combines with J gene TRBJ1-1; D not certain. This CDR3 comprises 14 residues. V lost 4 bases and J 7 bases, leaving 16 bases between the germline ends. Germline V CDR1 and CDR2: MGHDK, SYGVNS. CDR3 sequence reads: CASSAATGIGEAFF. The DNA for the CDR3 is TGTGCCAGCAGTGCTGCGACCGGGATCGGTGAAGCTTTCTTT.

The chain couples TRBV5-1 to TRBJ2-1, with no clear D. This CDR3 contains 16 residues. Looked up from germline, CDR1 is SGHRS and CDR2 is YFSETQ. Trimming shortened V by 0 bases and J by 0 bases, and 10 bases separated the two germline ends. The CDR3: CASSLANLGSYNEQFF. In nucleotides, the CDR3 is TGCGCCAGCAGCTTGGCAAACCTCGGCTCCTACAATGAGCAGTTCTTC.

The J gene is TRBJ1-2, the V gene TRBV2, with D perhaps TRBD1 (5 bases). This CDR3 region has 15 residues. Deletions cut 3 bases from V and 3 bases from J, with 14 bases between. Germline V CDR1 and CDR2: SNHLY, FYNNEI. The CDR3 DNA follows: TGTGCCAGCAGTGACCTCAGGCAGGGCGACTATGGCTACACCTTC. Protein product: CASSDLRQGDYGYTF. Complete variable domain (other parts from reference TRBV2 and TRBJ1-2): EPEVTQTPSHQVTQMGQEVILRCVPISNHLYFYWYRQILGQKVEFLVSFYNNEISEKSEIFDDQFSVERPDGSNFTLKIRSTKLEDSAMYFCASSDLRQGDYGYTFGSGTRLTVV.

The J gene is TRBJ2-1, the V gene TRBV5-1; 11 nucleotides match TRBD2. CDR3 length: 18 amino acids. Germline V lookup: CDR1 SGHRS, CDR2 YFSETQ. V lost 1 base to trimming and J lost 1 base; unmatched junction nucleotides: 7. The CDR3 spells CASSLIAGGPGSYNEQFF. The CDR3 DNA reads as TGCGCCAGCAGCTTGATAGCGGGGGGGCCCGGGTCCTACAATGAGCAGTTCTTC.

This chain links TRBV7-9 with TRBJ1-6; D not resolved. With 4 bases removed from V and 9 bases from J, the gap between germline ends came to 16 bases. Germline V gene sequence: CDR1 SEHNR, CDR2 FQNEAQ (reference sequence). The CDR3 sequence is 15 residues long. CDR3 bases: TGTGCCAGCAGCTCGAGGGAGATCTTACGTTCACCCCTCCACTTT. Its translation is CASSSREILRSPLHF.

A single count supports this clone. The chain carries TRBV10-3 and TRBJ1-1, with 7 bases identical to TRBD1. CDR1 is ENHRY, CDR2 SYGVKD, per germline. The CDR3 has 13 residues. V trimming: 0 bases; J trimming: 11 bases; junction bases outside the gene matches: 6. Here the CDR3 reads CAISESTGARAFF. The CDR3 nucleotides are TGTGCCATCAGTGAGTCTACAGGGGCCCGGGCTTTCTTT.

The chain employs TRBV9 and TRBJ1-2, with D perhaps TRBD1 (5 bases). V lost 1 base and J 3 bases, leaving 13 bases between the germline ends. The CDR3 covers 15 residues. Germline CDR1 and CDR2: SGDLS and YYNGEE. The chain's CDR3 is CASSVSDSPYYGYTF. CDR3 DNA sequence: TGTGCCAGCAGCGTATCAGACAGCCCCTACTATGGCTACACCTTC.

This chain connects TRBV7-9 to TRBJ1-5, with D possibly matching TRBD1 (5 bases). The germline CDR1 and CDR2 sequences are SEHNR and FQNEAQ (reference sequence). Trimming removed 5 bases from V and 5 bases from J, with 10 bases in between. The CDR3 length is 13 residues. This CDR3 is CASSPGGDQPQHF. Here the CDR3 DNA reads TGTGCCAGCAGCCCCGGGGGTGATCAGCCCCAGCATTTT. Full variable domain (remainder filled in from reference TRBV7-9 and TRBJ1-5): DTGVSQNPRHKITKRGQNVTFRCDPISEHNRLYWYRQTLGQGPEFLTYFQNEAQLEKSRLLSDRFSAERPKGSFSTLEIQRTEQGDSAMYLCASSPGGDQPQHFGDGTRLSIL.

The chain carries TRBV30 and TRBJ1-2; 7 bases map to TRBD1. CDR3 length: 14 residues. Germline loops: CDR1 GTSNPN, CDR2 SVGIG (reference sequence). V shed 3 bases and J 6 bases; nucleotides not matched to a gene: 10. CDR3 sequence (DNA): TGTGCCTGGAGCGTATCCTTTGACAGGGATGGCTACACCTTC. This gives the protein CAWSVSFDRDGYTF.

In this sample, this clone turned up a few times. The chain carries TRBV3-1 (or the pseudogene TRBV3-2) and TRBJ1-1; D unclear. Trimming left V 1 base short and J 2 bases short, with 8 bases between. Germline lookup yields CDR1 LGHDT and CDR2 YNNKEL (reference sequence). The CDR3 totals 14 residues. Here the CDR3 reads CASSQVAGNTEAFF. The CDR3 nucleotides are TGTGCCAGCAGCCAAGTAGCGGGAAACACTGAAGCTTTCTTT.

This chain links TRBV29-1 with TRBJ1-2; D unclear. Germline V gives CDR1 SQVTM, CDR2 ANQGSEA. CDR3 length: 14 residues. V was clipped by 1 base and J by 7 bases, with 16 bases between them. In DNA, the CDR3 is TGCAGCGTTGAAGGTCAGATAGGAGGAGCTGGCTACACCTTC. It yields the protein CSVEGQIGGAGYTF.

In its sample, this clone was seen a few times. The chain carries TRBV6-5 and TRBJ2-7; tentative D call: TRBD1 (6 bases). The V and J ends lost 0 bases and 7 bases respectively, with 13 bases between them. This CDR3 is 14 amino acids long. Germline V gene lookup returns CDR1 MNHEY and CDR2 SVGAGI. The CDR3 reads CASSYSPGEWEQYF. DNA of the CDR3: TGTGCCAGCAGTTACTCGCCAGGGGAGTGGGAGCAGTACTTC.

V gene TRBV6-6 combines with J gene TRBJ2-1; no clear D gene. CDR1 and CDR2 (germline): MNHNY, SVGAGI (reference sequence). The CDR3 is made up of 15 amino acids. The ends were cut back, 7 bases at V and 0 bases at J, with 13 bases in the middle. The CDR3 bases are TGTGCCAGCAAGTCGGGTAAAAGCTCCTACAATGAGCAGTTCTTC. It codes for CASKSGKSSYNEQFF.

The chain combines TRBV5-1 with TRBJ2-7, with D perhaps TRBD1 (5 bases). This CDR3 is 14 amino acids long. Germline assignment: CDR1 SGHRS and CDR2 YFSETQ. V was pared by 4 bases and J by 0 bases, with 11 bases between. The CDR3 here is CASSPDRASYEQYF. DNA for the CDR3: TGCGCCAGCAGCCCAGACAGAGCCTCCTACGAGCAGTACTTC.

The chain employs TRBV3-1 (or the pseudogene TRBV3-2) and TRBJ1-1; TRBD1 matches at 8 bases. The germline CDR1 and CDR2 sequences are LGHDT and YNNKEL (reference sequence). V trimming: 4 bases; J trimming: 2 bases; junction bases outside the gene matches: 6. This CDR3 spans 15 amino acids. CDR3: CASSPAQGGNTEAFF. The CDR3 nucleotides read TGTGCCAGCAGCCCAGCACAGGGGGGTAACACTGAAGCTTTCTTT.

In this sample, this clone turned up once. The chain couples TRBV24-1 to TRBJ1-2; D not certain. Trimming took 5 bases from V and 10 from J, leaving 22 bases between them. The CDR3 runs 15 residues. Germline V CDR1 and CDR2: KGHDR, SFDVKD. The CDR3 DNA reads TGTGCCACCAGTGCCTCCGAGAGTTTGAGGGTTGACTACACCTTC. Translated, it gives CATSASESLRVDYTF.

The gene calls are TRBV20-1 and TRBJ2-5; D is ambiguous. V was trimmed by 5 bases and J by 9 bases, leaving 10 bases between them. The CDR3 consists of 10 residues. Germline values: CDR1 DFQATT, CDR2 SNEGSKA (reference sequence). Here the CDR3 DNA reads TGCAGTGCTCACCTTAGTGCCCAGTACTTC. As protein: CSAHLSAQYF.